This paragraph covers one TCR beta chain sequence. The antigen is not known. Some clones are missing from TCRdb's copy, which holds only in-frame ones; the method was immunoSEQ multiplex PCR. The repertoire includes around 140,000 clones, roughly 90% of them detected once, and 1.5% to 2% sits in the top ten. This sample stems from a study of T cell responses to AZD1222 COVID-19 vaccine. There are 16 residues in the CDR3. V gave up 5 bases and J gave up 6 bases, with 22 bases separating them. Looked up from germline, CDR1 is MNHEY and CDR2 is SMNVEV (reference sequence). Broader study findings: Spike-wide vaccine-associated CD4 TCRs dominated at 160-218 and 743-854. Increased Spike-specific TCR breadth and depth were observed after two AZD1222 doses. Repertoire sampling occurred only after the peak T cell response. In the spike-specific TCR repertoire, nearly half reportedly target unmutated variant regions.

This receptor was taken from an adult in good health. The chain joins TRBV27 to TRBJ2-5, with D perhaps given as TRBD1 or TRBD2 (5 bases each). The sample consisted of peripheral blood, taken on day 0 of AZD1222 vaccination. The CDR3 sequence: CASSPTRGPTWKTQYF. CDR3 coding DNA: TGTGCCAGCAGTCCGACCCGGGGCCCCACGTGGAAGACCCAGTACTTC.